This entry lists 29 T cell receptor beta chains sequenced from one sample in a study of graft-versus-host responses after intestinal transplantation. TCRdb's copy holds only in-frame clones and misses some; the assay was immunoSEQ multiplex PCR. Here the sample spans around 25,000 clones, around 80% being singletons. These TCRs' antigens remain unknown. The sequenced sample was unstimulated CD4+ T cells sorted from spleen or lymph node cells, obtained before intestinal transplant. The receptor set was obtained from a human donor who received an intestinal transplant.

This clone appeared once. The gene calls are TRBV6-5 and TRBJ1-2, with a possible D match to TRBD1 (5 bases). The V end was cut by 2 bases, the J end by 4 bases, with 17 bases between. Germline V gene sequence: CDR1 MNHEY, CDR2 SVGAGI. The CDR3 is 16 residues long. CDR3 in amino acids: CASSYRSIGARYGYTF. For the CDR3, the DNA is TGTGCCAGCAGTTACCGGAGCATCGGGGCACGCTATGGCTACACCTTC.

The chain combines TRBV18 with TRBJ2-5; D gene uncertain. Per the germline V gene, CDR1 is KGHSH and CDR2 is LQKENI. With 2 bases removed from V and 5 bases from J, the gap between germline ends came to 3 bases. The CDR3 has 11 residues. The CDR3 loop reads CASSPGETQYF. The CDR3 DNA reads TGTGCCAGCTCACCAGGGGAGACCCAGTACTTC.

The chain has TRBV5-4 and TRBJ2-2, with a tentative D call TRBD2 (6 bases). Germline CDR1 is SGHNT and CDR2 is YYREEE (reference sequence). Trimming shortened V by 0 bases and J by 4 bases, and 13 bases separated the two germline ends. CDR3 size: 16 residues. CDR3 region: CASSLAGSGLTGELFF. In DNA, the CDR3 is TGTGCCAGCAGCTTGGCTGGTAGCGGTCTCACCGGGGAGCTGTTTTTT.

The chain links TRBV6-5 to TRBJ2-5, with 7 bases matching TRBD2. The ends lost 5 bases at V and 4 bases at J; junction bases unmatched: 10. This CDR3 contains 15 residues. CDR1 and CDR2 (germline): MNHEY, SVGAGI. The CDR3 loop reads CASSPPGSGAETQYF. The CDR3 DNA is TGTGCCAGCAGTCCCCCGGGGAGCGGGGCAGAGACCCAGTACTTC.

DNA of the CDR3: TGTGCCAGCAGTTATATGGGGGCCCCCCAAGAGACCCAGTACTTC. It codes for CASSYMGAPQETQYF. The chain links TRBV6-5 to TRBJ2-5; D is perhaps TRBD1 (6 bases). The germline V gene encodes CDR1 MNHEY and CDR2 SVGAGI. The CDR3 has 15 amino acids. Trimming stripped 3 bases from V and 1 base from J, with 12 bases between.

The chain joins TRBV2 to TRBJ2-5; D is possibly TRBD2 (5 bases). CDR3 length: 16 residues. V was clipped by 1 base and J by 5 bases, with 17 bases between them. CDR1 and CDR2 from the germline V gene are SNHLY and FYNNEI. CDR3: CASSEGPPPGMETQYF. The CDR3 coding sequence is TGTGCCAGCAGTGAAGGCCCCCCCCCGGGGATGGAGACCCAGTACTTC.

As for this clone: Other DNA sequences of this sample code for an identical CDR3. The J gene is TRBJ2-7, the V gene TRBV15; perhaps TRBD1 as D (5 bases). V was cut by 0 bases and J by 1 base, with 13 bases left in between. CDR3 length: 16 residues. CDR1 is LNHNV, CDR2 YYDKDF, per germline (reference sequence). The CDR3 DNA follows: TGTGCCACCAGCAGAGATTACCCCAGGGCTTCCTACGAGCAGTACTTC. It yields the protein CATSRDYPRASYEQYF.

V gene TRBV5-1 combines with J gene TRBJ2-1; 7 bases map to TRBD1. The germline V gene has CDR1 SGHRS and CDR2 YFSETQ. V lost 0 bases, J lost 2 bases, and 2 bases stayed unmatched. The CDR3 is 15 residues long. CDR3 DNA sequence: TGCGCCAGCAGCTTGGGGACAGGCCCCTACAATGAGCAGTTCTTC. Encoded protein: CASSLGTGPYNEQFF.

The J gene is TRBJ2-1, the V gene TRBV7-9; D uncertain. Trimming took 0 bases from V and 6 from J, leaving 12 bases between them. The CDR3 runs 15 residues. Germline V gene sequence: CDR1 SEHNR, CDR2 FQNEAQ (reference sequence). CDR3 bases: TGTGCCAGCAGCTTAGCTAAGGGTAAAATCAATGAGCAGTTCTTC. It is translated as CASSLAKGKINEQFF.

The CDR3 reads CASRPTGLNTEAFF. CDR3 coding DNA: TGCGCCAGCAGACCGACAGGGTTAAACACTGAAGCTTTCTTT. The chain uses TRBV5-1 and TRBJ1-1; 7 bases are a match to TRBD1. The CDR3 length is 14 residues. Losses at the gene ends were 5 bases for V and 2 bases for J; bases not matched to a gene: 6. CDR1 is SGHRS and CDR2 is YFSETQ in the germline V gene.

This clone was observed a handful of times. The chain couples TRBV7-9 to TRBJ1-1; D is uncertain. This CDR3 has 12 residues. The V end was cut by 1 base, the J end by 4 bases, with 4 bases between. The V gene's germline CDR1 is SEHNR and CDR2 FQNEAQ (reference sequence). CDR3 in amino acids: CASSLEATEAFF. In DNA form, the CDR3 reads TGTGCCAGCAGCTTAGAGGCCACTGAAGCTTTCTTT.

This clone was observed a few times. J is TRBJ2-7 and V is TRBV19, with 8 bases identical to TRBD2. In germline, CDR1 is LNHDA, CDR2 SQIVND (reference sequence). The J segment lost 4 bases and the V segment lost 3 bases, leaving 8 bases of the junction unmatched. The CDR3 loop spans 15 amino acids. The CDR3 loop is CASSIRRGGLYEQYF. The CDR3 DNA sequence: TGTGCCAGTAGTATTCGTCGGGGGGGCTTGTACGAGCAGTACTTC.

The rearrangement uses TRBV10-1 and TRBJ1-5, with 7 positions matching TRBD1. The CDR3 extends over 16 amino acids. Losses at the gene ends were 2 bases for V and 1 base for J; bases not matched to a gene: 5. Germline values: CDR1 WNHNN, CDR2 SYGVQD (reference sequence). CDR3 residues: CASSERGQGSNQPQHF. CDR3 nucleotides: TGCGCCAGCAGTGAGAGGGGGCAGGGAAGCAATCAGCCCCAGCATTTT.

The chain has TRBV15 and TRBJ2-3, with 9 bases identical to TRBD1. CDR1 and CDR2 from the germline V gene are LNHNV and YYDKDF (reference sequence). Trimming took 3 bases from V and 2 from J; bases not matched to a gene: 6. The CDR3 runs 16 residues. The CDR3 is CATSSRQGVNTDTQYF. DNA for the CDR3: TGTGCCACCAGCAGCCGACAGGGGGTGAACACAGATACGCAGTATTTT.

CDR3 coding DNA: TGTGCCAGCAGCTTGTGGAATCAGCCCCAGCATTTT. Encoded protein: CASSLWNQPQHF. This chain joins TRBV7-9 and TRBJ1-5; D is unclear. CDR3 length: 12 residues. Trimming removed 3 bases at V and 4 bases at J, with 4 bases between. CDR1 and CDR2 from the germline V gene are SEHNR and FQNEAQ (reference sequence).

J is TRBJ2-5 and V is TRBV6-5; the D is unclear. This CDR3 contains 14 residues. Trimming stripped 6 bases from V and 2 bases from J, with 13 bases between. Germline CDR1 and CDR2: MNHEY and SVGAGI. CDR3 nucleotide sequence: TGTGCCAGCAGCCACCTTTCTGGTCAAGAGACCCAGTACTTC. Translated: CASSHLSGQETQYF.

The rearrangement links TRBV19 to TRBJ1-1; TRBD1 aligns across 8 bases. The J segment lost 1 base and the V segment lost 11 bases, leaving 6 bases of the junction unmatched. CDR1 and CDR2 from the germline V gene are LNHDA and SQIVND (reference sequence). The CDR3 loop spans 13 amino acids. The CDR3: CAGRGTGNTEAFF. The DNA of the CDR3 is TGTGCCGGCCGCGGGACAGGGAACACTGAAGCTTTCTTT.

This chain links TRBV10-3 with TRBJ2-1; 10 bases agree with TRBD1. CDR1 and CDR2 from the germline V gene are ENHRY and SYGVKD. The CDR3 sequence is 16 residues long. Trimming at V came to 10 bases and at J to 0 bases, leaving 9 bases not matched to a gene. This CDR3 is CATTTGGLSSYNEQFF. In DNA, the CDR3 is TGTGCCACCACGACAGGGGGCTTGAGCTCCTACAATGAGCAGTTCTTC.

The J gene is TRBJ2-5, the V gene TRBV6-1, with 10 positions matching TRBD1. The end of the DNA is better explained by TRBJ2-7, so the J call may be wrong. The CDR3 has 14 amino acids. CDR1 is MNHNS and CDR2 is SASEGT in the germline V gene. The CDR3 spells CASSTRTGGYEQYF. Here the CDR3 DNA reads TGTGCCAGCAGTACCCGGACAGGGGGCTACGAGCAGTACTTC.

V gene TRBV6-5 combines with J gene TRBJ2-2; D is ambiguous. The CDR3 sequence is 14 residues long. Germline loops: CDR1 MNHEY, CDR2 SVGAGI. V lost 6 bases, J lost 6 bases, and 14 bases lay in between. This chain's CDR3 is CASRKAVAAGELFF. Here the CDR3 DNA reads TGTGCCAGCAGGAAGGCCGTGGCGGCCGGGGAGCTGTTTTTT.

J is TRBJ2-1 and V is TRBV7-9; possible D gene TRBD2, 5 bases. V was trimmed by 1 base and J by 7 bases, leaving 11 bases between them. The germline V gene encodes CDR1 SEHNR and CDR2 FQNEAQ (reference sequence). The CDR3 runs 14 residues. In DNA form, the CDR3 reads TGTGCCAGCAGCTTAGTGCGTGGGGAGAATGAGCAGTTCTTC. Amino acid sequence: CASSLVRGENEQFF.

This chain links TRBV5-1 with TRBJ2-3, with 11 bases matching TRBD2. The CDR3 consists of 16 residues. V trimming: 3 bases; J trimming: 4 bases; junction bases outside the gene matches: 7. Germline assignment: CDR1 SGHRS and CDR2 YFSETQ. CDR3 coding DNA: TGCGCCAGCAGCTCCCCCGTACTAGCGGGAGCAGATACGCAGTATTTT. This gives the protein CASSSPVLAGADTQYF.

The chain has TRBV6-5 and TRBJ1-2; D might be TRBD1 (5 bases). The CDR3 contains 16 residues. Germline assignment: CDR1 MNHEY and CDR2 SVGAGI. Trimming removed 3 bases from V and 2 bases from J, with 16 bases in between. CDR3 bases: TGTGCCAGCAGTTATGGGGCAGCAAGAGGCAACTATGGCTACACCTTC. Translating gives CASSYGAARGNYGYTF.

This chain uses TRBV28 with TRBJ2-3, with 7 bases that match TRBD2. Germline CDR1 is MDHEN and CDR2 is SYDVKM. The length of the CDR3 is 19 residues. Losses at the gene ends were 5 bases for V and 0 bases for J; bases not matched to a gene: 17. In DNA, the CDR3 is TGTGCCAGCAGTCGCCCTCGGCCTTGGGGGAGGGAAAGCACAGATACGCAGTATTTT. Translated, it gives CASSRPRPWGRESTDTQYF.

The rearrangement uses TRBV27 and TRBJ1-2; D is undetermined. The CDR3 runs to 15 residues. Deletions cut 5 bases from V and 7 bases from J, with 20 bases between. Looked up from germline, CDR1 is MNHEY and CDR2 is SMNVEV (reference sequence). CDR3 amino acids: CASSPRGLTGGGYTF. The CDR3 coding sequence is TGTGCCAGCAGTCCCCGTGGGCTCACGGGTGGTGGCTACACCTTC.

The V gene is TRBV7-8, the J gene TRBJ2-7; D perhaps matches TRBD2 (7 bases). Per germline, CDR1 SGHVS and CDR2 FQNEAQ. This CDR3 contains 14 residues. The V gene lost 5 bases and the J gene lost 5 bases, with 16 bases spanning the gap. CDR3 loop: CASSGRGAGHEQYF. CDR3 DNA sequence: TGTGCCAGCAGCGGCCGGGGGGCAGGCCACGAGCAGTACTTC.

CDR3 sequence (DNA): TGCGCCAGCAGCCCCGGGGATACGCAGTATTTT. Translated: CASSPGDTQYF. The chain joins TRBV4-1 to TRBJ2-3, with D hard to call. This CDR3 contains 11 residues. The germline V and J ends were trimmed by 4 bases and 6 bases, with 5 bases remaining between them. The germline V gene encodes CDR1 MGHRA and CDR2 YSYEKL.

The chain carries TRBV6-6 and TRBJ1-6; no clear D. Trimming pared 10 bases from V and 4 bases from J, leaving 11 bases between. The CDR3 runs to 13 residues. The V gene's germline CDR1 is MNHNY and CDR2 SVGAGI (reference sequence). In DNA, the CDR3 is TGTGCCACCTCGGCTGTATATAATTCACCCCTCCACTTT. Translating gives CATSAVYNSPLHF.

The chain couples TRBV6-1 to TRBJ1-2; 8 bases map to TRBD1. Germline CDR1 and CDR2: MNHNS and SASEGT. J was trimmed by 6 bases and V by 6 bases; bases with no gene match: 0. This CDR3 has 11 amino acids. This CDR3 is CASRQGDGYTF. CDR3 coding DNA: TGTGCCAGCAGACAGGGGGATGGCTACACCTTC.